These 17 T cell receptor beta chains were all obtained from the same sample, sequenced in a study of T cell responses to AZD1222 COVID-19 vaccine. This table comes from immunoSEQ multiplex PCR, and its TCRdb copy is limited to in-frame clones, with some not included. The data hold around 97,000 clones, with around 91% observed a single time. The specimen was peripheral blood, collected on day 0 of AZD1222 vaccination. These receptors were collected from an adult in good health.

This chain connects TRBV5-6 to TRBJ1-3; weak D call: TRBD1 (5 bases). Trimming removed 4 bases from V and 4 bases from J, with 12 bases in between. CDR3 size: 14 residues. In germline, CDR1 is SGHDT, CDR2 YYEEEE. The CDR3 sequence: CASSLPGSGNTIYF. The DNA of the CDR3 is TGTGCCAGCAGCCTACCAGGGTCCGGAAACACCATATATTTT. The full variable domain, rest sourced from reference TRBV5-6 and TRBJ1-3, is DAGVTQSPTHLIKTRGQQVTLRCSPKSGHDTVSWYQQALGQGPQFIFQYYEEEERQRGNFPDRFSGHQFPNYSSELNVNALLLGDSALYLCASSLPGSGNTIYFGEGSWLTVV.

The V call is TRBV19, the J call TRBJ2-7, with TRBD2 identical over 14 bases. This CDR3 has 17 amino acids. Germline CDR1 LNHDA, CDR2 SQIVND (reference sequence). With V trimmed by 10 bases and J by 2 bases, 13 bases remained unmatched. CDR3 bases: TGTGCCACCTCCTCAGGGACTAGCGGGAGCGGCACCTACGAGCAGTACTTC. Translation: CATSSGTSGSGTYEQYF.

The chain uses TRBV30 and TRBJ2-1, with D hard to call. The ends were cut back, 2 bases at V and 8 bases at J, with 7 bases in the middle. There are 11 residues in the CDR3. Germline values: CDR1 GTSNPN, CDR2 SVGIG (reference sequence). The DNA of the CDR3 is TGTGCCTGGAGTTTAGGCGATGAGCAGTTCTTC. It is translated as CAWSLGDEQFF.

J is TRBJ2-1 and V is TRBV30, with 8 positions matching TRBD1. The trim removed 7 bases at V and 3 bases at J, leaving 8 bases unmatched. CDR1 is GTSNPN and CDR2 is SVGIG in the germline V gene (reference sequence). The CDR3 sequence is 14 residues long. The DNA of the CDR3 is TGTGCCTACACGGACAGGGTCCTCTACAATGAGCAGTTCTTC. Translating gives CAYTDRVLYNEQFF.

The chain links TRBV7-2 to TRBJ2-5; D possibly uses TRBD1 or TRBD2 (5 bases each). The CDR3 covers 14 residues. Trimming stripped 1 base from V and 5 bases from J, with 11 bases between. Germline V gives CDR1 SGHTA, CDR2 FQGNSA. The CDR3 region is CASSLGGWGETQYF. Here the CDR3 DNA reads TGTGCCAGCAGCTTAGGGGGATGGGGGGAGACCCAGTACTTC.

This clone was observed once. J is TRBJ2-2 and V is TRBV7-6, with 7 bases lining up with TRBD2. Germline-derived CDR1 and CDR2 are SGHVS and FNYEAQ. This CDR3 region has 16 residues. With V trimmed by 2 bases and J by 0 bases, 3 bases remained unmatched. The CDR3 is CASSLLAGPNTGELFF. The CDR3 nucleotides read TGTGCCAGCAGCTTATTAGCGGGCCCGAACACCGGGGAGCTGTTTTTT.

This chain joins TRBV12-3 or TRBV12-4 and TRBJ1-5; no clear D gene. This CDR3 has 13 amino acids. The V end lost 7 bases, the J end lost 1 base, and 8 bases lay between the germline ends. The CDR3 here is CASTPLSNQPQHF. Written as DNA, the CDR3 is TGTGCCAGCACCCCTTTAAGCAATCAGCCCCAGCATTTT.

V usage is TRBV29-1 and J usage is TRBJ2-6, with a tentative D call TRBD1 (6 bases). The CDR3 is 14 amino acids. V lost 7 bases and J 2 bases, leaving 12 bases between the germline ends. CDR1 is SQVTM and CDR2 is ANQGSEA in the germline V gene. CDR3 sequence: CSAAYRAGANVLTF. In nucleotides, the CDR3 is TGCAGCGCCGCTTACAGGGCTGGGGCCAACGTCCTGACTTTC.

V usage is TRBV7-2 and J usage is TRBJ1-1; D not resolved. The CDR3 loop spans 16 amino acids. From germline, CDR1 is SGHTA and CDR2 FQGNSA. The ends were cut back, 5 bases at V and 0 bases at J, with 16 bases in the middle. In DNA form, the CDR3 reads TGTGCCAGCAGCCTCAGCGATCCAGTAATGAACACTGAAGCTTTCTTT. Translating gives CASSLSDPVMNTEAFF.

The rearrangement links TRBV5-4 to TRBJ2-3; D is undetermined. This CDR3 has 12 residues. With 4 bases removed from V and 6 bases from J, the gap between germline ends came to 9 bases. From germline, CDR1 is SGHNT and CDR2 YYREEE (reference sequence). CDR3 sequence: CASSKDRDTQYF. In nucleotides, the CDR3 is TGTGCCAGCAGCAAAGACCGGGATACGCAGTATTTT.

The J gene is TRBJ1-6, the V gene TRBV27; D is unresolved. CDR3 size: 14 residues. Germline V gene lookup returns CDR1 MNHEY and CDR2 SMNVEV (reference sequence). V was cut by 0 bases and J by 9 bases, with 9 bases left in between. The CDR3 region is CASSLSGFSSPLHF. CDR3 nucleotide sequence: TGTGCCAGCAGTTTATCAGGGTTTAGTTCACCCCTCCACTTT.

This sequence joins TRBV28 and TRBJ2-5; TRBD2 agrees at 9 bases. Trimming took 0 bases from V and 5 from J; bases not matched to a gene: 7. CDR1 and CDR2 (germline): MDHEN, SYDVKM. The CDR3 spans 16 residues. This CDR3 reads CASSLWFSGSRETQYF. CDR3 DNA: TGTGCCAGCAGTTTATGGTTTAGCGGGAGTCGTGAGACCCAGTACTTC.

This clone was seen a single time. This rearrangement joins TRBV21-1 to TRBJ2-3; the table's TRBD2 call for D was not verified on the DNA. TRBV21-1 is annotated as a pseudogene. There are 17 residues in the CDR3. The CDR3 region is CASSKGASGRIADTQYF. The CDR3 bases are TGTGCCAGCAGCAAAGGGGCTAGCGGGAGGATCGCAGATACGCAGTATTTT.

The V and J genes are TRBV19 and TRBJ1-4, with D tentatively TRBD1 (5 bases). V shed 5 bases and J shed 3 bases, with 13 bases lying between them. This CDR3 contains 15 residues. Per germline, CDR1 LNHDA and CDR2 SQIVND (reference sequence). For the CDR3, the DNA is TGTGCCAGTAGTTCCATCAGGGCATCTAATGAAAAACTGTTTTTT. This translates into CASSSIRASNEKLFF.

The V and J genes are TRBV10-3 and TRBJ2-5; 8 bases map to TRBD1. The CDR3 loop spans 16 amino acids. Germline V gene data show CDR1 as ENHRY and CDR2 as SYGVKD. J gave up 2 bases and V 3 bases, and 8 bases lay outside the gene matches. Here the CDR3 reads CAISDRTGPSQETQYF. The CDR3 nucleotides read TGTGCCATCAGTGACCGGACAGGGCCGAGTCAAGAGACCCAGTACTTC.

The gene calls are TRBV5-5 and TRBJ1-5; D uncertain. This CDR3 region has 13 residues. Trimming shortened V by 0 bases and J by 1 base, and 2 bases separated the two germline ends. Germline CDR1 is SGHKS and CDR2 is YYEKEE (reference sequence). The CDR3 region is CASSLESNQPQHF. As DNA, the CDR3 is TGTGCCAGCAGCTTGGAGAGCAATCAGCCCCAGCATTTT. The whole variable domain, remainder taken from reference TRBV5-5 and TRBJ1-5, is DAGVTQSPTHLIKTRGQQVTLRCSPISGHKSVSWYQQVLGQGPQFIFQYYEKEERGRGNFPDRFSARQFPNYSSELNVNALLLGDSALYLCASSLESNQPQHFGDGTRLSIL.

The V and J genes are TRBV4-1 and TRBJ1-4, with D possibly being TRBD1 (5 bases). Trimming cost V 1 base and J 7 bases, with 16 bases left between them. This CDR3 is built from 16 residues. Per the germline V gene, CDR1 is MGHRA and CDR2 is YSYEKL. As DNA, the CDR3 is TGCGCCAGCAGCCAAGGATGGTCGGCAGGGTTTGAAAAACTGTTTTTT. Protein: CASSQGWSAGFEKLFF.